The clone carrying this T cell receptor (beta chain) was detected ten times or more. Attachment of unique molecular identifiers to individual cDNA molecules was performed. TCRdb recomputed calls from the 5' RACE reads with MiXCR, one row per CDR3 protein. The table includes 20,000 to 25,000 distinct CDR3 sequences, 3.5% to 5% detected once. CDR1 and CDR2 (germline): SEHNR, FQNEAQ (reference sequence). The CDR3 length is 15 residues. The V and J ends lost 1 base and 4 bases respectively, with 11 bases between them. The record originates from a study of early T cells in non-severe SARS-CoV-2 infection. The specimen was whole blood. The sequence came from an adult who was a healthcare worker with PCR-confirmed SARS-CoV-2 infection or an uninfected control (not recorded which). The chain has TRBV7-9 and TRBJ2-1; no clear D. The CDR3 loop is CASSLGRSPYNEQFF. For the CDR3, the DNA is TGTGCCAGCAGCTTAGGACGCAGTCCTTACAATGAGCAGTTCTTC.